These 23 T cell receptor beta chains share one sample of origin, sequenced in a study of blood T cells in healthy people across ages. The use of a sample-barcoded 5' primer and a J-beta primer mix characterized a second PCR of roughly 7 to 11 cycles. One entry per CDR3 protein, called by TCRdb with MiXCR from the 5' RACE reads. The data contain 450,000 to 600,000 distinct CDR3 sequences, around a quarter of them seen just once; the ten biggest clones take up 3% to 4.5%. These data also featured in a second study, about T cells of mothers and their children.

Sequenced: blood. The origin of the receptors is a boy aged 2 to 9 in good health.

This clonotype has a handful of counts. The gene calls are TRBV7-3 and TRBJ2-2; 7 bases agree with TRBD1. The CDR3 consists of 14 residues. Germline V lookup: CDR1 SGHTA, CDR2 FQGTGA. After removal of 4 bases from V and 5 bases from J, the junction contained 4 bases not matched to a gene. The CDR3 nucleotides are TGTGCCAGCAGCTCGACAGGGATGACCGGGGAGCTGTTTTTT. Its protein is CASSSTGMTGELFF.

This CDR3 is CASSRGQNWGYGYTF. CDR3 nucleotides: TGTGCCAGCAGCAGGGGGCAAAACTGGGGCTATGGCTACACCTTC. The chain joins TRBV6-6 to TRBJ1-2; 8 nucleotides align to TRBD1. V was clipped by 6 bases and J by 4 bases; unmatched bases: 10. Germline V gene lookup returns CDR1 MNHNY and CDR2 SVGAGI (reference sequence). This CDR3 has 15 residues.

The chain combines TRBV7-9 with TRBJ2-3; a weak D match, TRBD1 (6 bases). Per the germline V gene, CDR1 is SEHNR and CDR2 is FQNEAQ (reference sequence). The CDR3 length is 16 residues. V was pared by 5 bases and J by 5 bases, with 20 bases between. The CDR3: CASSHWGRGAGDTQYF. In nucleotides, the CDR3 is TGTGCCAGCAGCCACTGGGGCAGGGGTGCAGGAGATACGCAGTATTTT.

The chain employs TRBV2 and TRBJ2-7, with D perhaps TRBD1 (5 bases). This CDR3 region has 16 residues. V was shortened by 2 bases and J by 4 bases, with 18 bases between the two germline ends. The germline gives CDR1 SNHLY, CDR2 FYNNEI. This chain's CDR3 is CASSEPLRVPGYEQYF. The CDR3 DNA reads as TGTGCCAGCAGTGAACCCCTCAGGGTACCTGGATACGAGCAGTACTTC.

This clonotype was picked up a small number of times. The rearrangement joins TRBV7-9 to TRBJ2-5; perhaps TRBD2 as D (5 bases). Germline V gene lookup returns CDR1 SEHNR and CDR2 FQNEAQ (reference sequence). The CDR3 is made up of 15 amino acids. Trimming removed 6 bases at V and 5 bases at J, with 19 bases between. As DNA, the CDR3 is TGTGCCAGCAGACTTAGCAGCCTAGAGCGGGAGACCCAGTACTTC. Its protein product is CASRLSSLERETQYF.

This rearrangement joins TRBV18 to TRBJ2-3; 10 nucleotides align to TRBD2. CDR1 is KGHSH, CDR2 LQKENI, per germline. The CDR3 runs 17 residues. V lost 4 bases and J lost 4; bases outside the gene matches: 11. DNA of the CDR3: TGTGCCAGCTCACGAGTACTAGCGGGAAAGCCTGCAGATACGCAGTATTTT. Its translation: CASSRVLAGKPADTQYF.

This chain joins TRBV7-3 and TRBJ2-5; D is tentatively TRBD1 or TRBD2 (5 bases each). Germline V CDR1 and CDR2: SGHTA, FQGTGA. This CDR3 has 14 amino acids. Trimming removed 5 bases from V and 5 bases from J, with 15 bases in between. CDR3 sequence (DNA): TGTGCCAGCAGCGTCCAGGGACCAGGGGAGACCCAGTACTTC. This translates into CASSVQGPGETQYF.

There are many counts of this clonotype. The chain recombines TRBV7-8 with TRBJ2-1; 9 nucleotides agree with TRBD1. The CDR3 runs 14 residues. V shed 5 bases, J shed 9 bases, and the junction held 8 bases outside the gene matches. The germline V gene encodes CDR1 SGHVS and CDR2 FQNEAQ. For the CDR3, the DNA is TGTGCCAGCAGCCTCACGACAGGGGGTGGTGAGCAGTTCTTC. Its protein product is CASSLTTGGGEQFF.

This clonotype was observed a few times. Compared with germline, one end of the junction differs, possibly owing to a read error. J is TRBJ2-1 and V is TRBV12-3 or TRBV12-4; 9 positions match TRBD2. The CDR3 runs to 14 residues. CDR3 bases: TGTGCCAGCAGGTTAGCGGGAGCTGACAATGAGCAGTTCTTC. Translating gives CASRLAGADNEQFF.

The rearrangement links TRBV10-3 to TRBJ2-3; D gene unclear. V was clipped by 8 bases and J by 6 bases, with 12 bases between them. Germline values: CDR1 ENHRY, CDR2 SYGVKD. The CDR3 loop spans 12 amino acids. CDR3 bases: TGTGCCATCGCTATCCCCTCTGATACGCAGTATTTT. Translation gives CAIAIPSDTQYF.

CDR3 protein: CASSLAGTSGRSGQETQYF. DNA of the CDR3: TGCGCCAGCAGCTTGGCGGGGACTAGCGGGAGGTCCGGGCAAGAGACCCAGTACTTC. The chain carries TRBV5-1 and TRBJ2-5; TRBD2 matches 15 bases. Germline CDR1 is SGHRS and CDR2 is YFSETQ. V lost 0 bases to trimming and J lost 2 bases; unmatched junction nucleotides: 8. This CDR3 is built from 19 residues.

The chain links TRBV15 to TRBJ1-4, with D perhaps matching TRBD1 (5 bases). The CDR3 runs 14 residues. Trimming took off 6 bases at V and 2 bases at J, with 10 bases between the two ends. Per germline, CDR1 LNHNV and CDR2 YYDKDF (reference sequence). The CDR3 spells CATSLGVTNEKLFF. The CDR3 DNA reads TGTGCCACCAGTCTAGGGGTGACTAATGAAAAACTGTTTTTT.

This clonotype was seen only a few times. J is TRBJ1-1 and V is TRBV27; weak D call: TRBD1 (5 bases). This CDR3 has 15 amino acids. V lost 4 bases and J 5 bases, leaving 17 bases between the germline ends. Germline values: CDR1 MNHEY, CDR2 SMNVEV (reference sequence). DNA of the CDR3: TGTGCCAGCAGTTCCGTGAAGGTGTGGGGGACTGAAGCTTTCTTT. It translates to CASSSVKVWGTEAFF.

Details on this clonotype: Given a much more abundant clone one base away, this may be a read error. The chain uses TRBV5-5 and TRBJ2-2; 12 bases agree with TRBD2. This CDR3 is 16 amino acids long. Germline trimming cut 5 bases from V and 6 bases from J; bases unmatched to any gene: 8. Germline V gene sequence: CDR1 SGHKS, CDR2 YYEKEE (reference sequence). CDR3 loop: CASRRLAGELAGELFF. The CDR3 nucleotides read TGTGCCAGCAGACGACTAGCGGGAGAGCTCGCCGGGGAGCTGTTTTTT.

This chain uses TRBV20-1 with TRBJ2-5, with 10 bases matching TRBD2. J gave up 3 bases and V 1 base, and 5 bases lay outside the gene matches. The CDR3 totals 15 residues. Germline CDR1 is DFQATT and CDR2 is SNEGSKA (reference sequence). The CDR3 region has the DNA TGCAGTGCTAGAGTCAGCGGGGGGGCCGAAGAGACCCAGTACTTC. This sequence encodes CSARVSGGAEETQYF.

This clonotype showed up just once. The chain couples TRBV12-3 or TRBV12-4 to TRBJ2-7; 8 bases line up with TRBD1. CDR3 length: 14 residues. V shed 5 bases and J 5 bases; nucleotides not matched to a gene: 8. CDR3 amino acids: CASSPWDRPNEQYF. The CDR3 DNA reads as TGTGCCAGCAGTCCATGGGACAGGCCCAACGAGCAGTACTTC.

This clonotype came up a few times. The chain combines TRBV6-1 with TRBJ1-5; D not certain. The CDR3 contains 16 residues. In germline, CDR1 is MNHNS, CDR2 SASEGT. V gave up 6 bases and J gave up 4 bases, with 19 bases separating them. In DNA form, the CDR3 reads TGTGCCAGCAGAGAACTGGGGTCCGGCGGAAATCAGCCCCAGCATTTT. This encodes CASRELGSGGNQPQHF.

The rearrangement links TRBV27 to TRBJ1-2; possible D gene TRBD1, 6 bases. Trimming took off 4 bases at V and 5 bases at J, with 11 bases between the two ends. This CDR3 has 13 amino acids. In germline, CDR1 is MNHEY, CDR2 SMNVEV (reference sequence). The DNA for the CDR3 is TGTGCCAGCAGTTCAGACAGGAAGTATGGCTACACCTTC. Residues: CASSSDRKYGYTF.

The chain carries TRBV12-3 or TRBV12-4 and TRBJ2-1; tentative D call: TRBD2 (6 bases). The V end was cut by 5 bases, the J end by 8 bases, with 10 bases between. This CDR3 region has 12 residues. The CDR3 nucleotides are TGTGCCAGCAGTCTAGGGACTGATGAGCAGTTCTTC. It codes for CASSLGTDEQFF.

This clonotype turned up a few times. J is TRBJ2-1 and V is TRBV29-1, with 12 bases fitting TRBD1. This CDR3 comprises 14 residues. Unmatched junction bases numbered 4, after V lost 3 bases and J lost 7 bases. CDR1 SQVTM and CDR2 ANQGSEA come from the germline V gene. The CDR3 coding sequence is TGCAGCGTTGATAAGGGACAGGGGGCAAATGAGCAGTTCTTC. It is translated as CSVDKGQGANEQFF.

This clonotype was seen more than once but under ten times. CDR3 nucleotide sequence: TGTGCCAGCAGTTTAGCTGGGACAGGGTCTGGAAACACCATATATTTT. Its protein product is CASSLAGTGSGNTIYF. The rearrangement joins TRBV12-3 or TRBV12-4 to TRBJ1-3; 9 bases agree with TRBD1. The CDR3 has 16 residues. The trim removed 0 bases at V and 1 base at J, leaving 1 base unmatched.

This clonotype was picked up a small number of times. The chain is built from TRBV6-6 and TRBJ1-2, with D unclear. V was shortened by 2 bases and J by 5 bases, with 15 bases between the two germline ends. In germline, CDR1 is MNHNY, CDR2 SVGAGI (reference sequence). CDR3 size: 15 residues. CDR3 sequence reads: CASSYPPGKGYGYTF. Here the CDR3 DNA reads TGTGCCAGCAGTTACCCCCCCGGGAAGGGATATGGCTACACCTTC.

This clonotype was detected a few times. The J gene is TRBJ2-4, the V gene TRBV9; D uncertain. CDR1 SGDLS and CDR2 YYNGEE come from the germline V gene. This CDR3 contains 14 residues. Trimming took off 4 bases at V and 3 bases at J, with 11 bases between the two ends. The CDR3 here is CASSQQVDKNIQYF. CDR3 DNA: TGTGCCAGCAGCCAGCAAGTGGACAAAAACATTCAGTACTTC. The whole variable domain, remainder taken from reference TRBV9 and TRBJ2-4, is DSGVTQTPKHLITATGQRVTLRCSPRSGDLSVYWYQQSLDQGLQFLIQYYNGEERAKGNILERFSAQQFPDLHSELNLSSLELGDSALYFCASSQQVDKNIQYFGAGTRLSVL.